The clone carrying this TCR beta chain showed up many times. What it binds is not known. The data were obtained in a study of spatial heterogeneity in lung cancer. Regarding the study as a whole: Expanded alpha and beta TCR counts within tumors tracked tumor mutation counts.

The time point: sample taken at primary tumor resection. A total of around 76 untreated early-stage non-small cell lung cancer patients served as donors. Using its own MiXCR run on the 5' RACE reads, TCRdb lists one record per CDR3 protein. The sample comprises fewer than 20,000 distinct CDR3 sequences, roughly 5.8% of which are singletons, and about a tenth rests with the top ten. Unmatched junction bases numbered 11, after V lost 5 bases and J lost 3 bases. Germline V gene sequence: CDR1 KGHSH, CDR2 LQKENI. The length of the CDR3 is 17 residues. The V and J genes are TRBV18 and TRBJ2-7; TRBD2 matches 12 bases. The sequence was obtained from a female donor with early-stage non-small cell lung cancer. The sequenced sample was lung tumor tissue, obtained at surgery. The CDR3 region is CASSSGSGLAGNYEQYF. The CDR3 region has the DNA TGTGCCAGCTCATCAGGTAGTGGACTAGCGGGGAACTACGAGCAGTACTTC.